This T cell receptor (beta chain) was captured by sequencing in a study of long-term antiretroviral therapy in people with HIV. Study observations and caveats: No data were available on ART adherence, viral resistance or therapy changes. Pre-ART expanded clones dominated the repertoire at every time point.

They ran version v3.0 of the immunoSEQ assay at survey level. Clones were read by immunoSEQ multiplex PCR, and TCRdb kept only the in-frame ones, dropping some. The data show about 22,000 clones, around four fifths seen once. Each donor had at least one pre-ART and at least two post-ART PBMC samples. In the United States, treatment was given to all participants with HIV. Remarks on this clone: Its specificity is not known.

The germline V and J ends were trimmed by 7 bases and 6 bases, with 13 bases remaining between them. CDR1 WSHSY and CDR2 SAAADI come from the germline V gene. There are 13 residues in the CDR3. The sequence was collected from a man aged 35 to 55 with HIV. The V call is TRBV10-2, the J call TRBJ2-1, with D perhaps TRBD1 (5 bases). Source: unsorted PBMCs, taken 1.6 years after starting antiretroviral therapy. CDR3 loop: CASKSGRVNEQFF. The CDR3 nucleotides read TGCGCCAGCAAGAGTGGCAGGGTCAATGAGCAGTTCTTC.